A selection of T cell receptor beta chains follows, all from one sample in a study of T cells in Graves' hyperthyroidism and ophthalmopathy. TCRdb reprocessed the multiplex PCR reads with MiXCR, giving one entry per CDR3 protein. The sample lists 300,000 to 450,000 distinct CDR3 sequences, 14% seen once, with about 20% in the top ten. The sample was blood. All receptors come from a woman between 25 and 40 years old with Graves' ophthalmopathy. Each CDR3 is given with its conserved first and last residue. A D gene is named only where the DNA matches it firmly. Clone size is not always given. Where it is, it says once, few, many or a class for expanded clones.

d_call,clone_size,j_call,v_call,cdr3_aa,cdr3_nt
.,many,TRBJ2-7,TRBV2,CASSEGGREAYEQYF,TGTGCCAGCAGTGAAGGCGGCAGGGAGGCCTACGAGCAGTACTTC
.,.,TRBJ2-5,TRBV6-1,CASSPVTGALETQYF,TGTGCCAGCAGCCCGGTGACGGGGGCTTTGGAGACCCAGTACTTC
.,many,TRBJ2-3,TRBV7-2,CASSLASPDTQYF,TGTGCCAGCAGCTTAGCTAGCCCAGATACGCAGTATTTT
.,few,TRBJ1-3,TRBV11-2,CASSSPPGRPENTIYF,TGTGCCAGCAGCTCCCCCCCTGGCAGACCCGAGAACACCATATATTTT
.,many,TRBJ1-1,TRBV20-1,CSARVPRANTEAFF,TGCAGTGCTAGAGTTCCGAGAGCAAACACTGAAGCTTTCTTT
.,.,TRBJ1-5,TRBV6-5,CASSYSRGIQPQHF,TGTGCCAGCAGTTACTCGAGAGGGATACAGCCCCAGCATTTT
.,many,TRBJ2-7,TRBV5-8,CASSSTSQYEQYF,TGTGCCAGCAGCTCGACCAGTCAGTACGAGCAGTACTTC
TRBD1,.,TRBJ1-1,TRBV2,CASRIRQGSTEAFF,TGTGCCAGCAGGATCCGACAGGGTTCCACTGAAGCTTTCTTT
.,many,TRBJ1-2,TRBV15,CATRAYYYTF,TGTGCCACCAGGGCATATTACTACACCTTC
.,once,TRBJ1-2,TRBV5-1,CASSLSTPYYGYTF,TGCGCCAGCAGCTTGTCCACCCCCTACTATGGCTACACCTTC
.,many,TRBJ2-7,TRBV9,CASSVDLGPYEQYF,TGTGCCAGCAGCGTAGACCTCGGACCCTACGAGCAGTACTTC
TRBD2,many,TRBJ2-1,TRBV30,CAWNHGGASNEQFF,TGTGCCTGGAATCACGGGGGGGCGAGCAATGAGCAGTTCTTC
TRBD2,.,TRBJ2-2,TRBV20-1,CSGTSGGLKNTGELFF,TGCAGTGGAACTAGCGGGGGCCTTAAGAACACCGGGGAGCTGTTTTTT
.,few,TRBJ2-6,TRBV5-1,CASSLSNMAGANVLTF,TGCGCCAGCAGCCTCTCGAACATGGCTGGGGCCAACGTCCTGACTTTC
.,many,TRBJ2-7,TRBV11-2,CASSYSDYEQYF,TGTGCCAGCAGCTACTCCGACTACGAGCAGTACTTC
TRBD1,many,TRBJ1-1,TRBV28,CASSLQGAPEAFF,TGTGCCAGCAGTCTACAGGGGGCCCCGGAAGCTTTCTTT
.,many,TRBJ1-6,TRBV27,CASTRAEGIGYNSPLHF,TGTGCCAGCACTAGAGCGGAGGGTATTGGATATAATTCACCCCTCCACTTT
TRBD1,.,TRBJ1-2,TRBV9,CASRDRVKGYTF,TGTGCCAGCAGGGACAGGGTTAAGGGCTACACCTTC
.,many,TRBJ2-2,TRBV5-1,CASSLRGTWELFF,TGCGCCAGCAGCTTGCGCGGGACTTGGGAGCTGTTTTTT
TRBD1,many,TRBJ2-5,TRBV18,CASSPDEDRGTETQYF,TGTGCCAGCTCACCAGACGAAGACAGGGGGACGGAGACCCAGTACTTC
.,many,TRBJ1-1,TRBV4-1,CASSQAGEMNTEAFF,TGCGCCAGCAGCCAAGCAGGGGAAATGAACACTGAAGCTTTCTTT
.,many,TRBJ1-1,TRBV20-1,CSPRQEIGGSEAFF,TGCAGCCCAAGGCAGGAGATTGGGGGCTCTGAAGCTTTCTTT
.,many,TRBJ2-1,TRBV12-3/TRBV12-4,CASSFLFGGSYNEQFF,TGTGCCAGCAGTTTTTTATTCGGGGGCTCCTACAATGAGCAGTTCTTC
TRBD1,many,TRBJ1-2,TRBV28,CASSGGGDYGYTF,TGTGCCAGCAGCGGAGGGGGCGACTATGGCTACACCTTC
.,many,TRBJ2-1,TRBV2,CASSQGWAGTWEQFF,TGTGCCAGCAGTCAAGGATGGGCGGGGACATGGGAGCAGTTCTTC
TRBD2,many,TRBJ2-1,TRBV6-1,CASSVPPLRGVPDEQFF,TGTGCCAGCAGTGTCCCGCCCTTGCGGGGGGTTCCGGATGAGCAGTTCTTC
.,many,TRBJ1-6,TRBV6-1,CASRGGLHYSPLHF,TGTGCCAGCAGGGGAGGACTCCATTATTCACCCCTCCACTTT
.,many,TRBJ1-4,TRBV7-8,CASSLAPGKGATNEKLFF,TGTGCCAGCAGCTTAGCTCCGGGAAAGGGGGCAACTAATGAAAAACTGTTTTTT
.,many,TRBJ1-4,TRBV7-2,CASSLDSSATNEKLFF,TGTGCCAGCAGCCTGGACAGCTCCGCAACTAATGAAAAACTGTTTTTT
.,.,TRBJ1-1,TRBV5-1,CASSPGGAGTEAFF,TGCGCCAGCAGTCCGGGGGGCGCGGGCACTGAAGCTTTCTTT
.,many,TRBJ1-2,TRBV7-2,CASSLAWGDGYTF,TGTGCCAGCAGCTTAGCTTGGGGGGACGGCTACACCTTC
TRBD2,many,TRBJ2-3,TRBV24-1,CATSDAGLAGASTDTQYF,TGTGCCACCAGTGACGCCGGACTAGCGGGGGCTAGCACAGATACGCAGTATTTT
.,.,TRBJ1-1,TRBV2,CASRYSGEAFF,TGTGCCAGCAGATACAGCGGTGAAGCTTTCTTT
TRBD2,many,TRBJ2-7,TRBV15,CATSREGRGAYEQYF,TGTGCCACCAGCAGAGAGGGTCGGGGGGCCTACGAGCAGTACTTC
TRBD1,many,TRBJ1-4,TRBV13,CASSSDRGEKLFF,TGTGCCAGCAGTTCGGACAGGGGCGAAAAACTGTTTTTT
.,many,TRBJ1-2,TRBV20-1,CSARDRANYGYTF,TGCAGTGCTCGAGACAGAGCTAACTATGGCTACACCTTC
.,many,TRBJ2-1,TRBV11-2,CASRGVETSQVMSYNEQFF,TGTGCCAGCAGGGGGGTGGAGACTAGTCAAGTCATGTCCTACAATGAGCAGTTCTTC
TRBD2,many,TRBJ2-3,TRBV20-1,CSASHRTSGNTDTQYF,TGCAGTGCTTCCCACCGGACTAGCGGAAACACAGATACGCAGTATTTT
.,many,TRBJ1-1,TRBV7-6,CASSSSGRTEAFF,TGTGCCAGCAGCTCGTCGGGTCGCACTGAAGCTTTCTTT
TRBD1,many,TRBJ1-1,TRBV20-1,CSATTGALNTEAFF,TGCAGTGCTACAACAGGGGCCTTGAACACTGAAGCTTTCTTT
TRBD1,.,TRBJ1-6,TRBV3-1,CASSQETGRNSPLHF,TGTGCCAGCAGCCAAGAGACAGGGAGGAATTCACCCCTCCACTTT
.,few,TRBJ1-1,TRBV19,CASSIDRGFFTEAFF,TGTGCCAGTAGTATAGACAGGGGATTTTTCACTGAAGCTTTCTTT
.,many,TRBJ2-1,TRBV11-2,CASSKGRGGGQNNEQFF,TGTGCCAGCAGCAAAGGGCGAGGGGGGGGACAGAACAATGAGCAGTTCTTC
.,.,TRBJ2-5,TRBV25-1,CASSAGAEETQYF,TGTGCCAGCAGTGCGGGGGCCGAAGAGACCCAGTACTTC
TRBD2,.,TRBJ2-1,TRBV9,CASSPGLAGGFYNEQFF,TGTGCCAGCAGCCCGGGACTAGCGGGGGGATTTTACAATGAGCAGTTCTTC
.,many,TRBJ1-3,TRBV3-1,CASSRLGTVSGNTIYF,TGTGCCAGCAGCCGCCTTGGGACTGTCTCTGGAAACACCATATATTTT
.,many,TRBJ2-1,TRBV11-1,CASSLVASYNEQFF,TGTGCCAGCAGCTTAGTCGCTTCATACAATGAGCAGTTCTTC
.,many,TRBJ2-5,TRBV3-1,CASSPLTAGKKETQYF,TGTGCCAGCAGCCCCCTCACCGCGGGGAAGAAAGAGACCCAGTACTTC
.,few,TRBJ1-5,TRBV15,CATSRDHLDSLNQPQHF,TGTGCCACCAGCAGAGACCACCTAGACAGCCTCAATCAGCCCCAGCATTTT
.,many,TRBJ2-5,TRBV18,CASSHPTGEEETQYF,TGTGCCAGCTCCCATCCCACAGGGGAGGAAGAGACCCAGTACTTC
.,many,TRBJ1-3,TRBV7-9,CASSSPSDGNTIYF,TGTGCCAGCAGCTCCCCTAGTGACGGAAACACCATATATTTT
.,many,TRBJ2-7,TRBV10-3,CAIRAPMMNEQYF,TGTGCCATCAGGGCCCCCATGATGAACGAGCAGTACTTC
TRBD2,many,TRBJ2-3,TRBV6-1,CASSVTSGGADTQYF,TGTGCCAGCAGTGTTACTAGCGGGGGCGCAGATACGCAGTATTTT
.,few,TRBJ1-5,TRBV10-3,CAISESGGDQPQHF,TGTGCCATCAGTGAGTCAGGGGGGGATCAGCCCCAGCATTTT
TRBD2,many,TRBJ2-5,TRBV13,CASSPGASGVETQYF,TGTGCCAGCAGCCCTGGGGCTAGCGGGGTCGAGACCCAGTACTTC
TRBD1,few,TRBJ2-3,TRBV5-8,CASSSGDRDTDTQYF,TGTGCCAGCAGCTCGGGGGACAGGGACACAGATACGCAGTATTTT
.,many,TRBJ2-5,TRBV29-1,CSVEGRGETQYF,TGCAGCGTTGAAGGCCGCGGGGAGACCCAGTACTTC